Below are 27 T cell receptor beta chains sequenced from a single sample in a study of response to subunit inactivated influenza vaccine. Each CDR3 protein is one row after TCRdb ran MiXCR on the RT-PCR reads. The sample yields about 170,000 distinct CDR3 sequences, approximately 12% seen once. These sequences were also reported in another study, on T cells expressing NK-cell markers. That report adds: TCR beta cDNA was made by 5'RACE template switching with UMIs.

The sequences come from CD8+ T cells sorted from PBMCs, collected 11 to 12 days after vaccination. These receptors were taken from a man aged 50-59 years who received an inactivated influenza vaccine.

CDR3 DNA: TGCAGCGTTGTGACAGGGTCACATTCCTACGAGCAGTACTTC. Amino acid sequence: CSVVTGSHSYEQYF. The chain joins TRBV29-1 to TRBJ2-7, with TRBD1 matching 7 bases. The CDR3 loop spans 14 amino acids. V lost 4 bases, J lost 1 base, and 7 bases stayed unmatched. Germline V gene sequence: CDR1 SQVTM, CDR2 ANQGSEA.

The rearrangement joins TRBV29-1 to TRBJ2-7; D is ambiguous. The germline V gene encodes CDR1 SQVTM and CDR2 ANQGSEA. This CDR3 is built from 14 residues. The germline V and J ends were trimmed by 0 bases and 4 bases, with 13 bases remaining between them. CDR3 in amino acids: CSVEDRNSKYEQYF. The CDR3 nucleotides are TGCAGCGTTGAAGATCGTAACTCTAAATACGAGCAGTACTTC.

Only a few counts were recorded for this clonotype. The chain combines TRBV7-9 with TRBJ2-1, with unresolved D. CDR3 length: 13 residues. The germline CDR1 and CDR2 sequences are SEHNR and FQNEAQ (reference sequence). V lost 5 bases and J lost 4, with 9 bases in between. The CDR3 nucleotides are TGTGCCAGCAGCATCGACTTGTACAATGAGCAGTTCTTC. It specifies CASSIDLYNEQFF.

Here the CDR3 DNA reads TGTGCCAGCAGCTTCGCACTAGACGCCTACGAGCAGTACTTC. Encoded protein: CASSFALDAYEQYF. The J gene is TRBJ2-7, the V gene TRBV7-6, with a weak D call TRBD2 (5 bases). The ends were cut back, 3 bases at V and 2 bases at J, with 11 bases in the middle. Germline CDR1 and CDR2: SGHVS and FNYEAQ. The CDR3 is 14 residues long.

This clonotype came up many times. The chain has TRBV20-1 and TRBJ1-6; no clear D. CDR3 length: 15 residues. CDR1 DFQATT and CDR2 SNEGSKA come from the germline V gene (reference sequence). The V end lost 1 base, the J end lost 2 bases, and 9 bases lay between the germline ends. The CDR3 DNA follows: TGCAGTGCTAGAGGGATAGATACCTATAATTCACCCCTCCACTTT. Encoded protein: CSARGIDTYNSPLHF.

This clonotype was picked up many times. The V call is TRBV28, the J call TRBJ2-7, with 7 bases that match TRBD1. With V trimmed by 3 bases and J by 1 base, 3 bases remained unmatched. The CDR3 sequence is 14 residues long. The germline V gene has CDR1 MDHEN and CDR2 SYDVKM. Written as DNA, the CDR3 is TGTGCCAGCAGTTTTGGGACAGTTTCCTACGAGCAGTACTTC. Its translation: CASSFGTVSYEQYF.

This rearrangement joins TRBV30 to TRBJ2-1, with D perhaps matching TRBD2 (6 bases). Germline CDR1 GTSNPN, CDR2 SVGIG (reference sequence). V lost 8 bases and J lost 0, with 11 bases in between. The CDR3 extends over 13 amino acids. This CDR3 is CAHVGGSYNEQFF. The CDR3 DNA reads as TGTGCCCATGTGGGGGGCTCCTACAATGAGCAGTTCTTC. The full variable domain, in which reference TRBV30 and TRBJ2-1 provide the parts outside the CDR3, is SQTIHQWPATLVQPVGSPLSLECTVEGTSNPNLYWYRQAAGRGLQLLFYSVGIGQISSEVPQNLSASRPQDRQFILSSKKLLLSDSGFYLCAHVGGSYNEQFFGPGTRLTVL.

The J gene is TRBJ2-3, the V gene TRBV5-6; TRBD2 matches at 7 bases. The CDR3 extends over 12 amino acids. V lost 2 bases, J lost 13 bases, and 7 bases stayed unmatched. The germline CDR1 and CDR2 sequences are SGHDT and YYEEEE. The DNA for the CDR3 is TGTGCCAGCAGCTTTTTAGCGGGTGAGAAGTATTTT. It is translated as CASSFLAGEKYF. The full variable domain, with the rest looked up from reference TRBV5-6 and TRBJ2-3, is DAGVTQSPTHLIKTRGQQVTLRCSPKSGHDTVSWYQQALGQGPQFIFQYYEEEERQRGNFPDRFSGHQFPNYSSELNVNALLLGDSALYLCASSFLAGEKYFGPGTRLTVL.

This clonotype was recorded many times. The chain recombines TRBV10-3 with TRBJ1-4; D gene uncertain. V dropped 6 bases and J dropped 0 bases, with 5 bases sitting between them. CDR3 length: 13 amino acids. Germline V gene lookup returns CDR1 ENHRY and CDR2 SYGVKD. The CDR3 DNA reads TGTGCCATCAGGATTGCAACTAATGAAAAACTGTTTTTT. This translates into CAIRIATNEKLFF.

This chain joins TRBV7-9 and TRBJ2-2; no definite D call. The CDR3 consists of 15 residues. The ends were cut back, 5 bases at V and 1 base at J, with 11 bases in the middle. Germline CDR1 reads SEHNR; CDR2 reads FQNEAQ (reference sequence). The CDR3 region has the DNA TGTGCCAGCAGCCCCCGGTTAATGAACACCGGGGAGCTGTTTTTT. This encodes CASSPRLMNTGELFF.

The sample holds a few counts of this clonotype. V gene TRBV9 combines with J gene TRBJ2-1, with 10 bases identical to TRBD1. The germline gives CDR1 SGDLS, CDR2 YYNGEE. The CDR3 covers 15 residues. Trimming took 4 bases from V and 9 from J; bases not matched to a gene: 10. CDR3 protein: CASSPRTGGRVEQFF. Written as DNA, the CDR3 is TGTGCCAGCAGCCCCAGGACAGGGGGGCGTGTTGAGCAGTTCTTC.

The rearrangement links TRBV6-2 or TRBV6-3 to TRBJ2-3; the D gene could be TRBD1 or TRBD2 (5 bases each). Germline CDR1 reads MNHEY; CDR2 reads SVGEGT. CDR3 length equals 13 residues. Between the trimmed V and J ends, which lost 8 bases and 5 bases, there was a span of 14 bases. This CDR3 is CASEGPPGDTQYF. CDR3 DNA: TGTGCCAGCGAGGGACCCCCGGGAGATACGCAGTATTTT.

The chain joins TRBV14 to TRBJ2-7; D gene ambiguous. Germline assignment: CDR1 SGHDN and CDR2 FVKESK. V lost 6 bases to trimming and J lost 7 bases, with 16 bases between them. The CDR3 is made up of 13 amino acids. CDR3 in amino acids: CASRGYPATEQYF. CDR3 DNA: TGTGCCAGCAGGGGCTATCCTGCTACGGAGCAGTACTTC.

This clonotype came up many times. This chain connects TRBV5-6 to TRBJ1-5; D is unclear. The CDR3 contains 13 residues. V lost 4 bases to trimming and J lost 5 bases, with 10 bases between them. Germline lookup yields CDR1 SGHDT and CDR2 YYEEEE. The CDR3 DNA reads TGTGCCAGCAGCCTGAACAGCTATCAGCCCCAGCATTTT. This gives the protein CASSLNSYQPQHF.

The genes are TRBV21-1 and TRBJ2-6; no check of the table's D call, TRBD1, against the DNA was made. TRBV21-1 is annotated as a pseudogene. This CDR3 contains 21 residues. CDR3 nucleotide sequence: TGTGCCAGCAGCAAAGTCGGAGTTTGCAGGGTGTATTTCTCTGGGGCCAACGTCCTGACTTTC. Protein: CASSKVGVCRVYFSGANVLTF.

The CDR3 region has the DNA TGTGCCAGCCGGGGGAGGTTTGCAACTAATGAAAAACTGTTTTTT. It translates to CASRGRFATNEKLFF. The V call is TRBV6-1, the J call TRBJ1-4; D is possibly TRBD1 (5 bases). This CDR3 is 15 amino acids long. Germline V gene data show CDR1 as MNHNS and CDR2 as SASEGT. V was pared by 8 bases and J by 0 bases, with 13 bases between.

The chain combines TRBV28 with TRBJ2-5; D is undetermined. Trimming stripped 1 base from V and 3 bases from J, with 9 bases between. Looked up from germline, CDR1 is MDHEN and CDR2 is SYDVKM. The CDR3 sequence is 14 residues long. The CDR3: CASSLLVSEETQYF. DNA for the CDR3: TGTGCCAGCAGTTTATTGGTGTCCGAAGAGACCCAGTACTTC.

The V and J genes are TRBV28 and TRBJ2-1; tentative D call: TRBD2 (6 bases). The V gene's germline CDR1 is MDHEN and CDR2 SYDVKM. V shed 5 bases and J shed 6 bases, with 8 bases lying between them. The CDR3 consists of 12 residues. CDR3 sequence reads: CASSERVNEQFF. In nucleotides, the CDR3 is TGTGCCAGCAGTGAGCGGGTCAATGAGCAGTTCTTC.

CDR3: CASSFPGQQYNEQFF. As DNA, the CDR3 is TGTGCCAGCAGCTTTCCTGGACAGCAATACAATGAGCAGTTCTTC. The chain has TRBV7-9 and TRBJ2-1; D might be TRBD1 (6 bases). Trimming left V 3 bases short and J 4 bases short, with 13 bases between. There are 15 residues in the CDR3. CDR1 and CDR2 (germline): SEHNR, FQNEAQ (reference sequence). The complete variable domain, with remaining parts taken from reference TRBV7-9 and TRBJ2-1, reads DTGVSQNPRHKITKRGQNVTFRCDPISEHNRLYWYRQTLGQGPEFLTYFQNEAQLEKSRLLSDRFSAERPKGSFSTLEIQRTEQGDSAMYLCASSFPGQQYNEQFFGPGTRLTVL.

CDR3 amino acids: CAISLGYEQYF. CDR3 in DNA: TGTGCCATCAGTTTAGGGTACGAGCAGTACTTC. This chain uses TRBV10-3 with TRBJ2-7; D gene unclear. CDR3 length equals 11 residues. Per germline, CDR1 ENHRY and CDR2 SYGVKD. V lost 5 bases to trimming and J lost 4 bases, with 6 bases between them.

The genes are TRBV20-1 and TRBJ2-7, with 13 nucleotides matching TRBD2. The germline V gene encodes CDR1 DFQATT and CDR2 SNEGSKA (reference sequence). The CDR3 extends over 16 amino acids. The V segment lost 6 bases and the J segment 2 bases; nucleotides outside the gene matches: 10. The DNA of the CDR3 is TGCAGTGCAGACGGGACTAGCGGGATCAAAGCCTACGAGCAGTACTTC. Amino acids: CSADGTSGIKAYEQYF.

This clonotype was found a few times. This sequence joins TRBV7-2 and TRBJ2-7, with unresolved D. The germline gives CDR1 SGHTA, CDR2 FQGNSA. Trimming left V 1 base short and J 3 bases short, with 10 bases between. There are 14 residues in the CDR3. The CDR3 coding sequence is TGTGCCAGCAGCTTAGGGGCAGGCTTCTACGAGCAGTACTTC. It specifies CASSLGAGFYEQYF.

In this sample, this clonotype turned up a few times. This chain connects TRBV27 to TRBJ2-2; 9 bases match TRBD2. CDR1 and CDR2 (germline): MNHEY, SMNVEV (reference sequence). The CDR3 contains 15 residues. The V and J ends lost 5 bases and 1 base, in that order; junction bases with no gene match: 2. The CDR3 DNA is TGTGCCAGCAGTCGACTAGCGGTGAACACCGGGGAGCTGTTTTTT. This translates into CASSRLAVNTGELFF.

The chain is built from TRBV30 and TRBJ1-2; TRBD1 is a possible D gene (6 bases). The germline V gene encodes CDR1 GTSNPN and CDR2 SVGIG (reference sequence). The CDR3 contains 15 residues. Trimming removed 0 bases from V and 2 bases from J, with 13 bases in between. The CDR3, as DNA: TGTGCCTGGAGTGTTCCGGGGGGCGGGAACTATGGCTACACCTTC. This gives the protein CAWSVPGGGNYGYTF.

The genes are TRBV7-9 and TRBJ2-5; D gene ambiguous. Per germline, CDR1 SEHNR and CDR2 FQNEAQ (reference sequence). The CDR3 loop spans 14 amino acids. Deletions cut 5 bases from V and 0 bases from J, with 10 bases between. The CDR3 sequence: CASSPERHQETQYF. CDR3 nucleotide sequence: TGTGCCAGCAGCCCGGAGAGACACCAAGAGACCCAGTACTTC. Filled out from reference TRBV7-9 and TRBJ2-5, the complete variable domain reads DTGVSQNPRHKITKRGQNVTFRCDPISEHNRLYWYRQTLGQGPEFLTYFQNEAQLEKSRLLSDRFSAERPKGSFSTLEIQRTEQGDSAMYLCASSPERHQETQYFGPGTRLLVL.

In this sample, this clonotype turned up a few times. The chain recombines TRBV20-1 with TRBJ2-3; 9 bases are a match to TRBD2. The CDR3 has 17 residues. Germline values: CDR1 DFQATT, CDR2 SNEGSKA (reference sequence). After removal of 3 bases from V and 4 bases from J, the junction contained 14 bases not matched to a gene. DNA of the CDR3: TGCAGTGCTAGCGCATTGATAGCGGGAGAGGGTCCAGATACGCAGTATTTT. Translation: CSASALIAGEGPDTQYF.

This sequence joins TRBV29-1 and TRBJ2-2; 13 nucleotides line up with TRBD2. V trimming: 5 bases; J trimming: 4 bases; junction bases outside the gene matches: 1. Germline V gene data show CDR1 as SQVTM and CDR2 as ANQGSEA. This CDR3 comprises 14 residues. Written as DNA, the CDR3 is TGCAGCGTTCGGACTAGCGGGAGCACCGGGGAGCTGTTTTTT. This sequence encodes CSVRTSGSTGELFF.